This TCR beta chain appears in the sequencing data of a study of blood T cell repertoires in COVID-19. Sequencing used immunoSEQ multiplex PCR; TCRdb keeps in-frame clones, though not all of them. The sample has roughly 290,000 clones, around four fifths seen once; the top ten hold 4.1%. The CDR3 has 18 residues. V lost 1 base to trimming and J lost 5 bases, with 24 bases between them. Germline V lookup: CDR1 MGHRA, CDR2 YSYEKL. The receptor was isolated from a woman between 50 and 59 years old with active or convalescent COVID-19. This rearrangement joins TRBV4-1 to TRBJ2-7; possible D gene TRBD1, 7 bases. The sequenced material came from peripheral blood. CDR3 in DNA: TGCGCCAGCAGCCAAGCTTCCCGGCGGAGGGGGCCCACCAACGAGCAGTACTTC. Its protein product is CASSQASRRRGPTNEQYF.